These 14 T cell receptor beta chains originate from one sample sequenced in a study of blood T cell repertoires in COVID-19. Only in-frame clones appear in the TCRdb table, and some are missing; sequencing was by immunoSEQ multiplex PCR. The sample contains about 280,000 clones, about 88% of which appear only once. What was sequenced was peripheral blood. These receptors all come from a woman between 70 and 85 years old with COVID-19, enrolled during active disease.

The genes are TRBV3-1 (or the pseudogene TRBV3-2) and TRBJ2-7; D remains ambiguous. CDR1 is LGHDT, CDR2 YNNKEL, per germline (reference sequence). Trimming left V 1 base short and J 3 bases short, with 7 bases between. The CDR3 extends over 13 amino acids. CDR3 DNA: TGTGCCAGCAGCCAAGGAATAGTCTACGAGCAGTACTTC. Translation gives CASSQGIVYEQYF.

This rearrangement joins TRBV9 to TRBJ2-3; perhaps TRBD2 as D (6 bases). The CDR3 consists of 14 residues. The V gene lost 0 bases and the J gene lost 13 bases, with 18 bases spanning the gap. Germline loops: CDR1 SGDLS, CDR2 YYNGEE. This chain's CDR3 is CASSVESNWGVKYF. Written as DNA, the CDR3 is TGTGCCAGCAGCGTAGAGAGTAACTGGGGGGTGAAGTATTTT.

The chain employs TRBV30 and TRBJ2-7; 9 bases fit TRBD1. This CDR3 comprises 12 residues. Germline-derived CDR1 and CDR2 are GTSNPN and SVGIG (reference sequence). The V segment lost 7 bases and the J segment 1 base; nucleotides outside the gene matches: 2. For the CDR3, the DNA is TGTGCCTTGACAGGGGGGTCCTACGAGCAGTACTTC. Protein: CALTGGSYEQYF.

V gene TRBV25-1 combines with J gene TRBJ1-2, with a possible D match to TRBD1 (5 bases). Germline V gives CDR1 MGHDK, CDR2 SYGVNS. This CDR3 contains 12 residues. V was pared by 6 bases and J by 2 bases, with 7 bases between. The chain's CDR3 is CASSAGNYGYTF. In DNA, the CDR3 is TGTGCCAGCAGCGCAGGGAACTATGGCTACACCTTC.

This clone turned up a few times. The V gene is TRBV4-1, the J gene TRBJ2-1; D call uncertain. V lost 0 bases and J 2 bases, leaving 11 bases between the germline ends. Per the germline V gene, CDR1 is MGHRA and CDR2 is YSYEKL. The CDR3 loop spans 16 amino acids. The CDR3 is CASSQDHTETYNEQFF. In DNA form, the CDR3 reads TGCGCCAGCAGCCAAGATCACACAGAAACCTACAATGAGCAGTTCTTC.

This clone has just one count. The chain employs TRBV10-3 and TRBJ1-2; no clear D. Germline V gives CDR1 ENHRY, CDR2 SYGVKD. This CDR3 comprises 12 residues. The ends were cut back, 4 bases at V and 2 bases at J, with 5 bases in the middle. The CDR3 nucleotides are TGTGCCATCAGTGGAGAGAACTATGGCTACACCTTC. As protein: CAISGENYGYTF.

The chain links TRBV27 to TRBJ2-2, with D uncertain. With 8 bases removed from V and 5 bases from J, the gap between germline ends came to 12 bases. This CDR3 region has 13 residues. Germline V gene sequence: CDR1 MNHEY, CDR2 SMNVEV (reference sequence). The CDR3 here is CASGFARTGELFF. Written as DNA, the CDR3 is TGTGCCAGCGGATTTGCTAGGACCGGGGAGCTGTTTTTT.

This clone has only one observation. This same CDR3 is encoded by further DNA sequences in the sample. The J gene is TRBJ1-1, the V gene TRBV7-2; a weak D match, TRBD1 (6 bases). V was cut by 3 bases and J by 8 bases, with 10 bases left in between. Germline CDR1 reads SGHTA; CDR2 reads FQGNSA. There are 12 residues in the CDR3. The CDR3 is CASSLRQGEAFF. CDR3 nucleotide sequence: TGTGCCAGCAGCTTGCGGCAGGGGGAAGCTTTCTTT.

J is TRBJ2-5 and V is TRBV5-1; 9 bases fit TRBD2. V trimming: 0 bases; J trimming: 0 bases; junction bases outside the gene matches: 3. The CDR3 covers 16 residues. Germline V gene lookup returns CDR1 SGHRS and CDR2 YFSETQ. CDR3 protein: CASSLGTSEYQETQYF. DNA of the CDR3: TGCGCCAGCAGCTTGGGGACTAGCGAGTACCAAGAGACCCAGTACTTC. The full variable domain, with the rest looked up from reference TRBV5-1 and TRBJ2-5, is KAGVTQTPRYLIKTRGQQVTLSCSPISGHRSVSWYQQTPGQGLQFLFEYFSETQRNKGNFPGRFSGRQFSNSRSEMNVSTLELGDSALYLCASSLGTSEYQETQYFGPGTRLLVL.

This rearrangement joins TRBV7-2 to TRBJ1-6; D gene unclear. The ends were cut back, 8 bases at V and 2 bases at J, with 7 bases in the middle. Looked up from germline, CDR1 is SGHTA and CDR2 is FQGNSA. This CDR3 spans 13 amino acids. DNA of the CDR3: TGTGCCAGCTGCACAGCCTATAATTCACCCCTCCACTTT. Translation gives CASCTAYNSPLHF.

The chain employs TRBV3-1 (or the pseudogene TRBV3-2) and TRBJ1-5, with TRBD1 as a possible D gene (6 bases). CDR3 length equals 15 residues. Deletions cut 5 bases from V and 4 bases from J, with 15 bases between. CDR1 and CDR2 from the germline V gene are LGHDT and YNNKEL (reference sequence). CDR3 sequence: CASSERGAGNQPQHF. CDR3 in DNA: TGTGCCAGCAGCGAACGGGGGGCGGGAAATCAGCCCCAGCATTTT.

This sequence joins TRBV2 and TRBJ1-4, with a weak D call TRBD1 (5 bases). The CDR3 loop spans 15 amino acids. The germline gives CDR1 SNHLY, CDR2 FYNNEI. Between the trimmed V and J ends, which lost 0 bases and 12 bases, there was a span of 17 bases. The CDR3 loop reads CASSEARPGRGELFF. As DNA, the CDR3 is TGTGCCAGCAGTGAAGCGAGGCCAGGGAGGGGAGAACTGTTTTTT.

This clone was observed a single time. The V gene is TRBV3-1 (or the pseudogene TRBV3-2), the J gene TRBJ1-1; a possible D gene is TRBD1 (6 bases). CDR1 and CDR2 from the germline V gene are LGHDT and YNNKEL (reference sequence). This CDR3 has 14 residues. V was pared by 1 base and J by 10 bases, with 16 bases between. The DNA for the CDR3 is TGTGCCAGCAGCCAAGGTAATACAGGGACGGGAGCTTTCTTT. This sequence encodes CASSQGNTGTGAFF.

This clone was seen a few times. This chain joins TRBV18 and TRBJ1-5; D call uncertain. Trimming pared 2 bases from V and 9 bases from J, leaving 11 bases between. There are 13 residues in the CDR3. Germline assignment: CDR1 KGHSH and CDR2 LQKENI. For the CDR3, the DNA is TGTGCCAGCTCACCAAATACAGACCCGCCCCAGCATTTT. Amino acid sequence: CASSPNTDPPQHF.